A single sample gave rise to the 29 T cell receptor beta chains below, sequenced in a study of blood T cells in healthy people across ages. A second PCR, run for roughly 7 to 12 cycles, used a sample-barcoded 5' primer plus a J-beta primer mix. TCRdb passed the 5' RACE reads through MiXCR, listing each CDR3 protein once. This table has hundreds of thousands of distinct CDR3 sequences, about 40% appearing once. Source material: blood. These receptors all come from a woman in her sixties in good health.

This clonotype was picked up many times. The chain joins TRBV29-1 to TRBJ2-1; 12 bases are a match to TRBD2. CDR1 SQVTM and CDR2 ANQGSEA come from the germline V gene. V shed 6 bases, J shed 13 bases, and the junction held 10 bases outside the gene matches. The CDR3 length is 13 residues. The CDR3 nucleotides are TGCAGCGTAAGAGGGCTAGCGGGGGGGCTACAGTTCTTC. Protein: CSVRGLAGGLQFF.

This rearrangement joins TRBV20-1 to TRBJ2-1; TRBD1 matches 9 bases. This CDR3 is 16 amino acids long. Trimming at V came to 4 bases and at J to 3 bases, leaving 10 bases not matched to a gene. The germline CDR1 and CDR2 sequences are DFQATT and SNEGSKA (reference sequence). CDR3 residues: CSATPGTGSVYNEQFF. The CDR3 nucleotides are TGCAGTGCTACCCCCGGGACAGGGAGTGTCTACAATGAGCAGTTCTTC.

This clonotype was counted once. The chain has TRBV20-1 and TRBJ2-7, with D perhaps matching TRBD1 (6 bases). In germline, CDR1 is DFQATT, CDR2 SNEGSKA (reference sequence). V was pared by 0 bases and J by 2 bases, with 14 bases between. The CDR3 has 15 amino acids. The CDR3 spells CSARDPGVNAYEQYF. In DNA form, the CDR3 reads TGCAGTGCTAGAGATCCAGGGGTAAACGCCTACGAGCAGTACTTC.

This chain joins TRBV10-3 and TRBJ2-7, with D perhaps TRBD1 (5 bases). This CDR3 has 13 residues. CDR1 is ENHRY, CDR2 SYGVKD, per germline. V gave up 10 bases and J gave up 5 bases, with 18 bases separating them. CDR3 DNA sequence: TGTGCCACCTTAGGGGCCCTTGAGGACGAGCAGTACTTC. This encodes CATLGALEDEQYF.

The sample holds a few counts of this clonotype. The chain has TRBV28 and TRBJ2-7; weak D call: TRBD1 (6 bases). The CDR3 extends over 12 amino acids. Germline CDR1 and CDR2: MDHEN and SYDVKM. Deletions cut 6 bases from V and 4 bases from J, with 10 bases between. The CDR3 loop reads CASRNRVYEQYF. For the CDR3, the DNA is TGTGCCAGCAGAAACAGGGTTTACGAGCAGTACTTC.

The chain carries TRBV10-3 and TRBJ1-2; no firm D call. Germline V CDR1 and CDR2: ENHRY, SYGVKD. V lost 0 bases and J 4 bases, leaving 9 bases between the germline ends. CDR3 length: 14 residues. The chain's CDR3 is CAISESDGFYGYTF. In DNA form, the CDR3 reads TGTGCCATCAGTGAGTCGGACGGGTTCTATGGCTACACCTTC.

This clonotype was detected a few times. The chain combines TRBV20-1 with TRBJ2-7; TRBD2 is a possible D gene (6 bases). The CDR3 runs to 14 residues. Trimming shortened V by 6 bases and J by 9 bases, and 24 bases separated the two germline ends. Germline CDR1 DFQATT, CDR2 SNEGSKA (reference sequence). CDR3 coding DNA: TGCAGTGCCGCCGCGGGATCGGAAGTTCAGGGGCAGTACTTC. Its protein product is CSAAAGSEVQGQYF.

The sample holds a few counts of this clonotype. The gene calls are TRBV20-1 and TRBJ1-2; 7 nucleotides align to TRBD1. CDR3 length: 13 amino acids. The germline gives CDR1 DFQATT, CDR2 SNEGSKA (reference sequence). V was pared by 6 bases and J by 5 bases, with 9 bases of the junction left unmatched. The CDR3 protein is CSASDRVKYGYTF. CDR3 DNA: TGCAGTGCGAGTGACAGGGTAAAATATGGCTACACCTTC.

About this clonotype: Given a much more abundant clone one base away, this may be a read error. The chain links TRBV6-2 or TRBV6-3 to TRBJ2-1, with a possible D match to TRBD1 (6 bases). The DNA end lines up better with TRBJ2-7; the J call may be wrong. Germline CDR1 is MNHEY and CDR2 is SVGEGT. The CDR3 totals 13 residues. The CDR3 is CASRQGSYNEQYF. CDR3 DNA sequence: TGTGCCAGCAGGCAGGGGTCCTACAATGAGCAGTACTTC.

The V and J genes are TRBV4-3 and TRBJ2-5; a weak D match, TRBD2 (6 bases). The J call is in doubt because the DNA end fits TRBJ2-7 better. CDR1 is LGHNA, CDR2 YSLEER, per germline. CDR3 length: 15 residues. The CDR3, as DNA: TGCGCCAGCAGCCAGGAGGGTCAGGGCTTCTACGAGCAGTACTTC. As protein: CASSQEGQGFYEQYF.

This chain joins TRBV6-5 and TRBJ2-1, with 10 bases aligning to TRBD2. Trimming at V came to 6 bases and at J to 7 bases, leaving 12 bases not matched to a gene. Germline loops: CDR1 MNHEY, CDR2 SVGAGI. The CDR3 runs 16 residues. The CDR3 reads CASRNDPVLAGNEQFF. In DNA, the CDR3 is TGTGCCAGCAGAAACGATCCGGTACTAGCGGGGAATGAGCAGTTCTTC.

As concerns this clonotype: Being one base from a much bigger clone, this may be a read error. The chain combines TRBV7-2 with TRBJ2-5, with a tentative D call TRBD2 (5 bases). The CDR3 totals 14 residues. CDR1 and CDR2 (germline): SGHTA, FQGNSA. The CDR3 here is CAGSLGPRGETQYF. CDR3 DNA: TGTGCCGGCAGCTTAGGCCCCCGGGGAGAGACCCAGTACTTC.

This clonotype was recorded a few times. This chain uses TRBV3-1 with TRBJ1-2, with D unresolved. Trimming removed 3 bases from V and 3 bases from J, with 8 bases in between. This CDR3 is 13 amino acids long. Germline loops: CDR1 LGHDT, CDR2 YNNKEL (reference sequence). The CDR3 spells CASSHDHYYGYTF. As DNA, the CDR3 is TGTGCCAGCAGCCATGATCATTACTATGGCTACACCTTC.

This rearrangement joins TRBV7-2 to TRBJ2-3; D is unclear. The CDR3 loop spans 13 amino acids. The germline V gene has CDR1 SGHTA and CDR2 FQGNSA. Trimming took off 5 bases at V and 3 bases at J, with 9 bases between the two ends. The CDR3 sequence is CASSRVGTDTQYF. For the CDR3, the DNA is TGTGCCAGCAGCCGGGTGGGAACAGATACGCAGTATTTT.

The chain uses TRBV5-1 and TRBJ1-1, with D possibly TRBD1 on 5 matching bases. The length of the CDR3 is 13 residues. Trimming removed 4 bases from V and 5 bases from J, with 12 bases in between. Germline V gives CDR1 SGHRS, CDR2 YFSETQ. In nucleotides, the CDR3 is TGCGCCAGCAGCGATCACAGGATAACTGAAGCTTTCTTT. Translated, it gives CASSDHRITEAFF.

Comment on this clonotype: A much larger clone lies a single base off, so this may be a read error. V gene TRBV29-1 combines with J gene TRBJ2-4; maybe TRBD2 (5 bases). The end of the DNA is better explained by TRBJ2-7, so the J call may be wrong. The V gene's germline CDR1 is SQVTM and CDR2 ANQGSEA. This CDR3 spans 13 amino acids. CDR3 nucleotides: TGCAGCGTTGTCTGGAGGCTTACCTACGAGCAGTACTTC. Its translation: CSVVWRLTYEQYF.

As DNA, the CDR3 is TGCAGTGCTCCTCTCCAGACAGGGACCGGTCAGCCCCAGCATTTT. It is translated as CSAPLQTGTGQPQHF. The chain has TRBV20-1 and TRBJ1-5; TRBD1 matches 7 bases. Losses at the gene ends were 5 bases for V and 6 bases for J; bases not matched to a gene: 13. Per germline, CDR1 DFQATT and CDR2 SNEGSKA (reference sequence). The CDR3 runs to 15 residues.

The rearrangement links TRBV7-3 to TRBJ2-5, with TRBD2 identical over 9 bases. The germline gives CDR1 SGHTA, CDR2 FQGTGA. J lost 11 bases, V lost 1 base, and 14 bases had no gene match. CDR3 length: 16 residues. CDR3 residues: CASSLNQGFAGGEQYF. The CDR3 DNA follows: TGTGCCAGCAGCTTAAACCAGGGGTTTGCGGGAGGGGAGCAGTACTTC.

The chain recombines TRBV3-1 with TRBJ2-1; D uncertain. The germline CDR1 and CDR2 sequences are LGHDT and YNNKEL (reference sequence). This CDR3 comprises 14 residues. The ends were cut back, 4 bases at V and 7 bases at J, with 14 bases in the middle. The CDR3 DNA sequence: TGTGCCAGCAGCCCCCCCTCGTCCGGGAATGAGCAGTTCTTC. Amino acids: CASSPPSSGNEQFF.

The rearrangement uses TRBV6-2 or TRBV6-3 and TRBJ2-7; 15 bases line up with TRBD2. Losses at the gene ends were 6 bases for V and 4 bases for J; bases not matched to a gene: 4. This CDR3 spans 15 amino acids. Germline CDR1 MNHEY, CDR2 SVGEGT. The CDR3 nucleotides are TGTGCCAGCAGACCGGGACTAGCGGGAGGATACGAGCAGTACTTC. This encodes CASRPGLAGGYEQYF.

Details on this clonotype: A much larger clone lies a single base off, so this may be a read error. The rearrangement joins TRBV12-3 or TRBV12-4 to TRBJ2-1; no firm D call. The V and J ends lost 6 bases and 13 bases respectively, with 16 bases between them. This CDR3 comprises 12 residues. CDR3 loop: CASSRIQETQFF. CDR3 DNA: TGTGCCAGCAGCCGAATCCAGGAGACCCAGTTCTTC.

The CDR3 sequence is CASSQCEQYF. DNA for the CDR3: TGTGCCAGCAGCCAGTGCGAGCAGTACTTC. The V and J genes are TRBV7-9 and TRBJ2-7; unclear D gene. This CDR3 is built from 10 residues. V was shortened by 5 bases and J by 6 bases, with 5 bases between the two germline ends. Germline-derived CDR1 and CDR2 are SEHNR and FQNEAQ (reference sequence).

This chain joins TRBV15 and TRBJ1-2, with a tentative D call TRBD1 (6 bases). Between the trimmed V and J ends, which lost 5 bases and 0 bases, there was a span of 13 bases. This CDR3 region has 15 residues. Germline V gives CDR1 LNHNV, CDR2 YYDKDF (reference sequence). The CDR3 nucleotides read TGTGCCACCAGCTTATCACGGGACACTAACTATGGCTACACCTTC. This sequence encodes CATSLSRDTNYGYTF.

The genes are TRBV5-1 and TRBJ2-7, with a tentative D call TRBD2 (5 bases). With 9 bases removed from V and 0 bases from J, the gap between germline ends came to 13 bases. The germline gives CDR1 SGHRS, CDR2 YFSETQ. The CDR3 consists of 13 residues. The CDR3 sequence is CATNRGDSYEQYF. Here the CDR3 DNA reads TGCGCCACCAATCGGGGTGACTCCTACGAGCAGTACTTC. Based on the CDR3 plus reference TRBV5-1 and TRBJ2-7, the full variable domain is KAGVTQTPRYLIKTRGQQVTLSCSPISGHRSVSWYQQTPGQGLQFLFEYFSETQRNKGNFPGRFSGRQFSNSRSEMNVSTLELGDSALYLCATNRGDSYEQYFGPGTRLTVT.

The chain uses TRBV7-2 and TRBJ2-5; 7 bases are a match to TRBD2. This CDR3 comprises 17 residues. Germline trimming cut 5 bases from V and 2 bases from J; bases unmatched to any gene: 14. From germline, CDR1 is SGHTA and CDR2 FQGNSA. CDR3: CASSKGLTRGHQETQYF. In DNA, the CDR3 is TGTGCCAGCAGCAAGGGACTAACTCGAGGTCATCAAGAGACCCAGTACTTC.

This clonotype was counted many times. The rearrangement uses TRBV15 and TRBJ1-2; the D is unclear. Trimming removed 3 bases at V and 4 bases at J, with 6 bases between. This CDR3 comprises 12 residues. The germline V gene has CDR1 LNHNV and CDR2 YYDKDF (reference sequence). The CDR3 here is CATSRDLYGYTF. The DNA of the CDR3 is TGTGCCACCAGCAGGGACCTCTATGGCTACACCTTC. Looking up the rest from reference TRBV15 and TRBJ1-2 gives the full variable domain: DAMVIQNPRYQVTQFGKPVTLSCSQTLNHNVMYWYQQKSSQAPKLLFHYYDKDFNNEADTPDNFQSRRPNTSFCFLDIRSPGLGDTAMYLCATSRDLYGYTFGSGTRLTVV.

For this clonotype: Compared with germline, one end of the junction differs, possibly owing to a read error. V gene TRBV7-3 combines with J gene TRBJ2-1, with 10 bases that match TRBD2. This CDR3 comprises 16 residues. Germline-derived CDR1 and CDR2 are SGHTA and FQGTGA. This CDR3 is CASRATGIAGGGEQFF. The CDR3 DNA sequence: TGTGCTAGCAGAGCGACCGGGATAGCGGGAGGAGGTGAGCAGTTCTTC. Based on the CDR3 plus reference TRBV7-3 and TRBJ2-1, the full variable domain is GAGVSQTPSNKVTEKGKYVELRCDPISGHTALYWYRQSLGQGPEFLIYFQGTGAADDSGLPNDRFFAVRPEGSVSTLKIQRTERGDSAVYLCASRATGIAGGGEQFFGPGTRLTVL.

The chain couples TRBV28 to TRBJ2-7, with D hard to call. Trimming stripped 8 bases from V and 3 bases from J, with 11 bases between. Germline V gene lookup returns CDR1 MDHEN and CDR2 SYDVKM. The CDR3 loop spans 12 amino acids. The CDR3 coding sequence is TGTGCCAGCGCGGACGGTGTCTACGAGCAGTACTTC. This gives the protein CASADGVYEQYF.

The genes are TRBV11-2 and TRBJ1-4; possibly TRBD1 for D (5 bases). Germline assignment: CDR1 SGHAT and CDR2 FQNNGV. V lost 4 bases and J lost 3, with 9 bases in between. The CDR3 is 14 residues long. In DNA, the CDR3 is TGTGCCAGCAGCTACGGAGGGGCTAATGAAAAACTGTTTTTT. Its translation is CASSYGGANEKLFF.